This T cell receptor (beta chain) came from a study of shared T cell receptors in the human thymus. Details on this clone: Other DNA sequences of this sample code for an identical CDR3.

Produced via immunoSEQ multiplex PCR; TCRdb's table is partial and in-frame only. The sample lists hundreds of thousands of clones; around 87% were seen once. These data also formed part of another study, on human thymus T cells. Per that study: Thymus pieces cut out during corrective heart surgery were the tissue that was used. Use of V and J genes seemed skewed within the thymic and blood repertoires. Related studies noted strongly shared thymic repertoires across unrelated people.

This clonotype was sampled from a boy in the first two years of life with a congenital heart defect. Material for sequencing was thymocytes.

Written as DNA, the CDR3 is TGTGCCAGCAGCGTAGGACTAGCGGGGGGGAAAGAGACCCAGTACTTC. Translation gives CASSVGLAGGKETQYF. The J gene is TRBJ2-5, the V gene TRBV9; 14 positions agree with TRBD2. Germline CDR1 reads SGDLS; CDR2 reads YYNGEE. The CDR3 runs 16 residues. The junction had 1 base not matched to a gene; V was cut back by 0 bases and J by 3 bases.